These 28 T cell receptor beta chains came from one sample sequenced in a study of early T cells in non-severe SARS-CoV-2 infection. In TCRdb, the 5' RACE reads were re-called with MiXCR into one record per CDR3 protein. The sample records 59,000 or so distinct CDR3 sequences, roughly 12% being singletons. The sample in question was whole blood, obtained at baseline. These receptors came from an adult who was a healthcare worker with PCR-confirmed SARS-CoV-2 infection or an uninfected control (not recorded which).

The chain combines TRBV7-2 with TRBJ1-6; D is uncertain. CDR3 length: 13 residues. V dropped 1 base and J dropped 7 bases, with 5 bases sitting between them. Germline V lookup: CDR1 SGHTA, CDR2 FQGNSA. The CDR3: CASSLVWNSPLHF. CDR3 in DNA: TGTGCCAGCAGCTTAGTCTGGAATTCACCCCTCCACTTT.

This clonotype came up a few times. The V and J genes are TRBV28 and TRBJ2-1, with D possibly being TRBD1 or TRBD2 (6 bases each). Per germline, CDR1 MDHEN and CDR2 SYDVKM. V was trimmed by 7 bases and J by 4 bases, leaving 14 bases between them. This CDR3 region has 14 residues. Here the CDR3 DNA reads TGTGCCAGCAAGGGGGGTTCTACTTACAATGAGCAGTTCTTC. Its protein product is CASKGGSTYNEQFF.

This rearrangement joins TRBV28 to TRBJ2-1; D unclear. V was shortened by 1 base and J by 11 bases, with 9 bases between the two germline ends. This CDR3 is 12 amino acids long. The germline V gene has CDR1 MDHEN and CDR2 SYDVKM. CDR3 sequence reads: CASSLSGEQQFF. CDR3 coding DNA: TGTGCCAGCAGTTTATCGGGCGAACAGCAGTTCTTC.

This clonotype was counted many times. V gene TRBV7-2 combines with J gene TRBJ1-1; 9 bases line up with TRBD1. The trim removed 0 bases at V and 10 bases at J, leaving 6 bases unmatched. Germline V gene lookup returns CDR1 SGHTA and CDR2 FQGNSA. The length of the CDR3 is 14 residues. The CDR3 loop is CASSLAGTGSGAFF. CDR3 bases: TGTGCCAGCAGCTTAGCCGGGACAGGGAGCGGAGCTTTCTTT.

This clonotype has a count of ten or more. The chain is built from TRBV4-2 and TRBJ2-2; D remains unclear. V gave up 2 bases and J gave up 3 bases, with 10 bases separating them. The CDR3 has 15 amino acids. From germline, CDR1 is LGHNA and CDR2 YNFKEQ. CDR3 nucleotide sequence: TGTGCCAGCAGCCAAAGAGACACGGACACCGGGGAGCTGTTTTTT. Its translation: CASSQRDTDTGELFF.

This chain uses TRBV20-1 with TRBJ1-1; a weak D match, TRBD1 (5 bases). Trimming shortened V by 3 bases and J by 0 bases, and 11 bases separated the two germline ends. The CDR3 spans 14 residues. Germline-derived CDR1 and CDR2 are DFQATT and SNEGSKA (reference sequence). The CDR3 protein is CSARVGGMNTEAFF. DNA of the CDR3: TGCAGTGCTAGGGTTGGGGGGATGAACACTGAAGCTTTCTTT.

This clonotype was observed a few times. The gene calls are TRBV18 and TRBJ2-7; weak D call: TRBD2 (7 bases). Trimming pared 3 bases from V and 2 bases from J, leaving 8 bases between. The CDR3 extends over 13 amino acids. Per the germline V gene, CDR1 is KGHSH and CDR2 is LQKENI. The CDR3 here is CASSPGGPYEQYF. CDR3 nucleotides: TGTGCCAGCTCACCCGGGGGGCCCTACGAGCAGTACTTC.

The chain is built from TRBV5-5 and TRBJ2-2, with 9 bases lining up with TRBD2. Germline V gene lookup returns CDR1 SGHKS and CDR2 YYEKEE (reference sequence). This CDR3 is 18 amino acids long. Losses at the gene ends were 3 bases for V and 2 bases for J; bases not matched to a gene: 11. CDR3 residues: CASSSIRTSAYNTGELFF. The CDR3 bases are TGTGCCAGCAGCTCGATCAGGACTAGCGCGTACAACACCGGGGAGCTGTTTTTT.

This clonotype was observed a few times. V usage is TRBV4-3 and J usage is TRBJ1-2, with D hard to call. The V gene's germline CDR1 is LGHNA and CDR2 YSLEER. V was cut by 1 base and J by 2 bases, with 8 bases left in between. This CDR3 is built from 14 residues. This CDR3 reads CASSQVRSNYGYTF. The CDR3 nucleotides are TGCGCCAGCAGCCAAGTCCGGAGCAACTATGGCTACACCTTC.

This clonotype was seen many times. J is TRBJ2-1 and V is TRBV28; D gene uncertain. Trimming stripped 2 bases from V and 8 bases from J, with 7 bases between. CDR3 length: 12 residues. Germline CDR1 MDHEN, CDR2 SYDVKM. CDR3 residues: CASSLGYYEQFF. For the CDR3, the DNA is TGTGCCAGCAGTTTAGGTTACTATGAGCAGTTCTTC.

The chain has TRBV6-1 and TRBJ1-2, with D possibly being TRBD1 (6 bases). V lost 6 bases and J 6 bases, leaving 20 bases between the germline ends. CDR1 is MNHNS and CDR2 is SASEGT in the germline V gene. The CDR3 runs to 15 residues. This chain's CDR3 is CASSHRDMRRDGYTF. The CDR3 DNA reads as TGTGCCAGCAGCCACCGGGACATGCGGCGTGATGGCTACACCTTC.

A few counts support this clonotype. The chain is built from TRBV7-2 and TRBJ2-3; D remains unclear. Trimming took 1 base from V and 0 from J, leaving 8 bases between them. The germline gives CDR1 SGHTA, CDR2 FQGNSA. The CDR3 runs to 15 residues. In DNA, the CDR3 is TGTGCCAGCAGCTTAGGCGGCTATAGCACAGATACGCAGTATTTT. This sequence encodes CASSLGGYSTDTQYF.

V gene TRBV29-1 combines with J gene TRBJ2-3, with D possibly called TRBD1 or TRBD2 (5 bases each). The CDR3 runs 13 residues. Germline lookup yields CDR1 SQVTM and CDR2 ANQGSEA. The germline V and J ends were trimmed by 7 bases and 0 bases, with 11 bases remaining between them. The CDR3 spells CSARGASTDTQYF. The CDR3 DNA is TGCAGCGCACGGGGCGCGAGCACAGATACGCAGTATTTT.

In its sample, this clonotype was seen a few times. CDR3: CASSYVTGRWDEQYF. In DNA form, the CDR3 reads TGTGCCAGCAGTTACGTGACAGGGCGATGGGACGAGCAGTACTTC. The chain is built from TRBV6-2 or TRBV6-3 and TRBJ2-7; 7 positions match TRBD1. The J segment lost 5 bases and the V segment lost 2 bases, leaving 9 bases of the junction unmatched. Germline lookup yields CDR1 MNHEY and CDR2 SVGEGT. The CDR3 loop spans 15 amino acids.

The table lists this clonotype with a few counts. The chain employs TRBV12-3 or TRBV12-4 and TRBJ2-3; 7 nucleotides agree with TRBD2. Trimming took 3 bases from V and 1 from J; bases not matched to a gene: 4. This CDR3 region has 15 residues. DNA of the CDR3: TGTGCCAGCAGTTTCTCCACTAGCGGCACAGATACGCAGTATTTT. Its protein product is CASSFSTSGTDTQYF.

This clonotype was recorded many times. The chain links TRBV6-1 to TRBJ2-1; possibly TRBD1 for D (5 bases). Looked up from germline, CDR1 is MNHNS and CDR2 is SASEGT. The CDR3 contains 14 residues. Trimming took off 3 bases at V and 6 bases at J, with 12 bases between the two ends. The CDR3 is CASSEGLESNEQFF. The CDR3 DNA follows: TGTGCCAGCAGTGAGGGGCTCGAGAGCAATGAGCAGTTCTTC.

This clonotype was observed a few times. V gene TRBV20-1 combines with J gene TRBJ1-4; D may be TRBD1 (6 bases). Trimming stripped 6 bases from V and 0 bases from J, with 11 bases between. The CDR3 consists of 14 residues. Germline CDR1 and CDR2: DFQATT and SNEGSKA (reference sequence). The CDR3 loop reads CSARQDATNEKLFF. The CDR3 DNA reads TGCAGTGCAAGACAGGACGCAACTAATGAAAAACTGTTTTTT.

The CDR3 DNA reads TGTGCCAGCAGTGAAGCGCGGTTTCTCGCAGGACGCGCAGATACGCAGTATTTT. Its translation is CASSEARFLAGRADTQYF. The V gene is TRBV2, the J gene TRBJ2-3; unclear D gene. The CDR3 is made up of 18 amino acids. The germline CDR1 and CDR2 sequences are SNHLY and FYNNEI. V was pared by 0 bases and J by 4 bases, with 20 bases between.

The count of this clonotype is one. The rearrangement links TRBV7-2 to TRBJ2-2; 7 bases are a match to TRBD1. CDR1 and CDR2 (germline): SGHTA, FQGNSA. V shed 4 bases, J shed 1 base, and the junction held 3 bases outside the gene matches. This CDR3 region has 15 residues. The CDR3: CASSSWTGNTGELFF. In DNA, the CDR3 is TGTGCCAGCAGCTCATGGACAGGGAACACCGGGGAGCTGTTTTTT.

This clonotype has a handful of counts. CDR3 loop: CASSGSSTDTQYF. DNA for the CDR3: TGTGCCTCCTCGGGATCCAGCACAGATACGCAGTATTTT. This rearrangement joins TRBV24-1 to TRBJ2-3; possibly TRBD2 for D (5 bases). The V end lost 12 bases, the J end lost 0 bases, and 12 bases lay between the germline ends. CDR3 length: 13 residues. CDR1 KGHDR and CDR2 SFDVKD come from the germline V gene.

This clonotype was counted only a few times. The chain joins TRBV14 to TRBJ2-7; TRBD1 aligns across 9 bases. The J segment lost 3 bases and the V segment lost 4 bases, leaving 10 bases of the junction unmatched. CDR1 is SGHDN, CDR2 FVKESK, per germline. The CDR3 runs to 16 residues. The CDR3 sequence is CASSLLDRGGFYEQYF. DNA of the CDR3: TGTGCCAGCAGCCTCCTGGACAGGGGAGGTTTCTACGAGCAGTACTTC.

The table lists this clonotype with a few counts. The rearrangement links TRBV14 to TRBJ2-7; possible D gene TRBD2, 5 bases. With 1 base removed from V and 0 bases from J, the gap between germline ends came to 7 bases. Germline CDR1 reads SGHDN; CDR2 reads FVKESK. The CDR3 is 14 residues long. CDR3 residues: CASSQGENSYEQYF. The CDR3 DNA sequence: TGTGCCAGCAGCCAAGGGGAGAACTCCTACGAGCAGTACTTC.

CDR3 protein: CASSLLARAKNIQYF. The DNA of the CDR3 is TGTGCCAGCAGCTTGCTAGCGAGGGCCAAAAACATTCAGTACTTC. The J gene is TRBJ2-4, the V gene TRBV5-6, with TRBD2 as a possible D gene (6 bases). The CDR3 has 15 residues. CDR1 is SGHDT and CDR2 is YYEEEE in the germline V gene. Trimming pared 1 base from V and 1 base from J, leaving 9 bases between. Full variable domain (rest looked up from reference TRBV5-6 and TRBJ2-4): DAGVTQSPTHLIKTRGQQVTLRCSPKSGHDTVSWYQQALGQGPQFIFQYYEEEERQRGNFPDRFSGHQFPNYSSELNVNALLLGDSALYLCASSLLARAKNIQYFGAGTRLSVL.

The V and J genes are TRBV12-3 or TRBV12-4 and TRBJ1-1; the D is unclear. This CDR3 contains 14 residues. Trimming took 7 bases from V and 5 from J, leaving 17 bases between them. The CDR3 DNA reads as TGTGCCAGCACACAACTCCGGGTATCTACTGAAGCTTTCTTT. Protein: CASTQLRVSTEAFF.

The V and J genes are TRBV28 and TRBJ1-2; D ambiguous. V lost 5 bases and J lost 5, with 9 bases in between. Germline V gene lookup returns CDR1 MDHEN and CDR2 SYDVKM. This CDR3 is 12 amino acids long. CDR3 residues: CASSPRTYGYTF. Written as DNA, the CDR3 is TGTGCCAGCAGTCCCCGGACTTATGGCTACACCTTC.

This clonotype was recorded a few times. The rearrangement uses TRBV7-8 and TRBJ2-2, with D unresolved. Looked up from germline, CDR1 is SGHVS and CDR2 is FQNEAQ. The V end was cut by 1 base, the J end by 8 bases, with 8 bases between. The CDR3 runs 13 residues. CDR3 nucleotide sequence: TGTGCCAGCAGCTTAGATCGTGGTGGGGAGCTGTTTTTT. Residues: CASSLDRGGELFF.

The chain employs TRBV29-1 and TRBJ1-3; tentative D call: TRBD1 (5 bases). The CDR3 loop spans 13 amino acids. V lost 6 bases and J 0 bases, leaving 9 bases between the germline ends. CDR1 and CDR2 (germline): SQVTM, ANQGSEA. The CDR3 spells CSVMGRSGNTIYF. The CDR3 DNA reads TGCAGCGTAATGGGGCGCTCTGGAAACACCATATATTTT.

The J gene is TRBJ2-7, the V gene TRBV19; 7 positions agree with TRBD1. Looked up from germline, CDR1 is LNHDA and CDR2 is SQIVND (reference sequence). J gave up 4 bases and V 11 bases, and 11 bases lay outside the gene matches. CDR3 length: 13 amino acids. The CDR3 region is CALGGGLGYEQYF. The CDR3 region has the DNA TGTGCCCTAGGGGGCGGCCTCGGGTACGAGCAGTACTTC. Using reference TRBV19 and TRBJ2-7 for the parts outside the CDR3, the full variable domain is DGGITQSPKYLFRKEGQNVTLSCEQNLNHDAMYWYRQDPGQGLRLIYYSQIVNDFQKGDIAEGYSVSREKKESFPLTVTSAQKNPTAFYLCALGGGLGYEQYFGPGTRLTVT.